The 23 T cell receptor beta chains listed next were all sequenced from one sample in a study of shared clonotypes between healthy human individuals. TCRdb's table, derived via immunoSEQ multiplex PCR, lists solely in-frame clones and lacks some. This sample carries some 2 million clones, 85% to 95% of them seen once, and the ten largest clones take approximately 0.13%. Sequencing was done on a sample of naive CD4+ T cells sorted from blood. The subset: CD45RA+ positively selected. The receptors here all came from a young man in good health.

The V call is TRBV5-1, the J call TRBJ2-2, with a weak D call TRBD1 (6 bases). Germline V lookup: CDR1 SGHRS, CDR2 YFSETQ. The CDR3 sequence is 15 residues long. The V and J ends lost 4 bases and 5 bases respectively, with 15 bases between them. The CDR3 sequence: CASSTGQYDTGELFF. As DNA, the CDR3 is TGCGCCAGCAGCACCGGACAGTATGATACCGGGGAGCTGTTTTTT.

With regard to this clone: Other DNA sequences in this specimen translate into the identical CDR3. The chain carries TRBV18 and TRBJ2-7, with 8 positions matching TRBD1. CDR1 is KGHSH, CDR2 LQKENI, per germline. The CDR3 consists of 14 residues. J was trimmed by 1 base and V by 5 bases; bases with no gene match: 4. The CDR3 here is CASSLGQASYEQYF. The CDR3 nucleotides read TGTGCCAGCTCATTGGGACAGGCATCCTACGAGCAGTACTTC.

For the CDR3, the DNA is TGTGCCATCAGTGCCGCACAGGACTACTATGGCTACACCTTC. It codes for CAISAAQDYYGYTF. The chain employs TRBV10-3 and TRBJ1-2, with a weak D call TRBD1 (5 bases). The CDR3 contains 14 residues. Germline CDR1 reads ENHRY; CDR2 reads SYGVKD. With 4 bases removed from V and 3 bases from J, the gap between germline ends came to 12 bases.

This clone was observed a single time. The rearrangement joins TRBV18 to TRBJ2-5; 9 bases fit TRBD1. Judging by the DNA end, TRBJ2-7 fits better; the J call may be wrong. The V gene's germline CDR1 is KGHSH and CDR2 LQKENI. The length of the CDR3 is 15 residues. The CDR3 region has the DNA TGTGCCAGCTCACAGGGGCCGGGACAGGGCTACGAGCAGTACTTC. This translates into CASSQGPGQGYEQYF.

This CDR3 is CASSLGGGTAYEQYF. DNA for the CDR3: TGTGCCAGCAGCTTAGGCGGGGGGACAGCTTACGAGCAGTACTTC. J is TRBJ2-7 and V is TRBV7-2, with D possibly matching TRBD2 (8 bases). The germline V gene has CDR1 SGHTA and CDR2 FQGNSA. V was shortened by 1 base and J by 4 bases, with 14 bases between the two germline ends. CDR3 size: 15 residues.

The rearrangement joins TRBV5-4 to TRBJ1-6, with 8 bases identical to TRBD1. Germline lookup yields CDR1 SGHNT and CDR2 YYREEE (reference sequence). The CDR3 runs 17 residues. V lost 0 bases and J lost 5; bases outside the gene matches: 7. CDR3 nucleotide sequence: TGTGCCAGCAGCTTGGCCAGGACAGGGACCAATAATTCACCCCTCCACTTT. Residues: CASSLARTGTNNSPLHF.

CDR3 in DNA: TGTGCCTGGAGTCCAACTTGGACCTATGGCTACACCTTC. Residues: CAWSPTWTYGYTF. The chain is built from TRBV30 and TRBJ1-2; no clear D gene. This CDR3 region has 13 residues. Trimming cost V 2 bases and J 4 bases, with 11 bases left between them. From germline, CDR1 is GTSNPN and CDR2 SVGIG (reference sequence).

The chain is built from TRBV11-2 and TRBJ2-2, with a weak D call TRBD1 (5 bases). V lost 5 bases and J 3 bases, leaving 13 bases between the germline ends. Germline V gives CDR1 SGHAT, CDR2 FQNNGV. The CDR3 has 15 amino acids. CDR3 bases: TGTGCCAGCAGCCGGACCCAGGGCTACACCGGGGAGCTGTTTTTT. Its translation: CASSRTQGYTGELFF.

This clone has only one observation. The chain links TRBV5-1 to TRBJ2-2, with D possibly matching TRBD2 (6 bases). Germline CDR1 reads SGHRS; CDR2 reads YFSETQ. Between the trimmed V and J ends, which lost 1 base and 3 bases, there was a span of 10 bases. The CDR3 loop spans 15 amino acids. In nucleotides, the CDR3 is TGCGCCAGCAGCTTGACCCCTAGCGACACCGGGGAGCTGTTTTTT. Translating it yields CASSLTPSDTGELFF.

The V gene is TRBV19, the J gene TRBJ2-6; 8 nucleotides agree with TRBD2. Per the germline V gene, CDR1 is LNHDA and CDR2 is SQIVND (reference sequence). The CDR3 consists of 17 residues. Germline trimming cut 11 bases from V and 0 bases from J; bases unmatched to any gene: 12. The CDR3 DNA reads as TGTGCCTGGAGTGTTAGCGGGGTTTTCTCTGGGGCCAACGTCCTGACTTTC. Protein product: CAWSVSGVFSGANVLTF.

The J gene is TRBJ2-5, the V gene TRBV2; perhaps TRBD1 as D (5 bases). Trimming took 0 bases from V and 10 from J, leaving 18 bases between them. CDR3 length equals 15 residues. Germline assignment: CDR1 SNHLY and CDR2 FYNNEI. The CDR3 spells CASSEATAPGGDQYF. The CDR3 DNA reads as TGTGCCAGCAGTGAAGCGACAGCTCCCGGTGGGGACCAGTACTTC.

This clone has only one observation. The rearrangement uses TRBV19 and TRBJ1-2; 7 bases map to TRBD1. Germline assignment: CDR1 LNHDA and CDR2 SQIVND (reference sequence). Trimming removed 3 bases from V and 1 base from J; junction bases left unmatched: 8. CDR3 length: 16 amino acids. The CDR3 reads CASSIRQGLHNYGYTF. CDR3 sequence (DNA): TGTGCCAGTAGTATCCGACAGGGCCTACATAACTATGGCTACACCTTC.

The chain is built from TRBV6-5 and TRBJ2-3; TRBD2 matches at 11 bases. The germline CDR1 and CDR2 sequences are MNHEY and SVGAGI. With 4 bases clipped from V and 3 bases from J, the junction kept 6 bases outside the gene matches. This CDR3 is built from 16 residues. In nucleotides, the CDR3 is TGTGCCAGCAGTTTTACTAGCGGGGGAGGAACAGATACGCAGTATTTT. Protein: CASSFTSGGGTDTQYF.

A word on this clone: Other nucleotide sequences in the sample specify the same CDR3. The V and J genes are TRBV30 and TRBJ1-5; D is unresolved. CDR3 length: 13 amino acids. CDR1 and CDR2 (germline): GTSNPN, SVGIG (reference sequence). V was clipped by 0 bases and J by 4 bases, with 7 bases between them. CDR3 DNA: TGTGCCTGGAGTGTAAGTCGGAATCAGCCCCAGCATTTT. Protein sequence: CAWSVSRNQPQHF. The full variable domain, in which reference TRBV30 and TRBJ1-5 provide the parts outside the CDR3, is SQTIHQWPATLVQPVGSPLSLECTVEGTSNPNLYWYRQAAGRGLQLLFYSVGIGQISSEVPQNLSASRPQDRQFILSSKKLLLSDSGFYLCAWSVSRNQPQHFGDGTRLSIL.

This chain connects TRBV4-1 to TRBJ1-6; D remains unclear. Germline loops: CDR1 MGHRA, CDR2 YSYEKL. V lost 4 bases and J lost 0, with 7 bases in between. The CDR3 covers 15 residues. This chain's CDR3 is CASSRESSYNSPLHF. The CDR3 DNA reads TGCGCCAGCAGCCGGGAGAGCTCCTATAATTCACCCCTCCACTTT.

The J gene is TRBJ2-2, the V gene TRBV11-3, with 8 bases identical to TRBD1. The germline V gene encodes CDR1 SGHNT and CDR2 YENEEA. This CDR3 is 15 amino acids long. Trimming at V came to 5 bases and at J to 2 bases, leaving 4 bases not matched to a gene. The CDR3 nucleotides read TGTGCCAGCAGCGCTGGACAGGGTAACACCGGGGAGCTGTTTTTT. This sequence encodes CASSAGQGNTGELFF. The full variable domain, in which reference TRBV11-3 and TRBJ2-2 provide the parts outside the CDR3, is EAGVVQSPRYKIIEKKQPVAFWCNPISGHNTLYWYLQNLGQGPELLIRYENEEAVDDSQLPKDRFSAERLKGVDSTLKIQPAELGDSAVYLCASSAGQGNTGELFFGEGSRLTVL.

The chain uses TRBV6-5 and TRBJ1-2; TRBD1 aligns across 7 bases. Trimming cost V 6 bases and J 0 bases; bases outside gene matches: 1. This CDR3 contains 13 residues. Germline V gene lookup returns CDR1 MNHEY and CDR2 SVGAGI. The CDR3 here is CASRGTANYGYTF. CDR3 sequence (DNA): TGTGCCAGCAGAGGGACAGCTAACTATGGCTACACCTTC.

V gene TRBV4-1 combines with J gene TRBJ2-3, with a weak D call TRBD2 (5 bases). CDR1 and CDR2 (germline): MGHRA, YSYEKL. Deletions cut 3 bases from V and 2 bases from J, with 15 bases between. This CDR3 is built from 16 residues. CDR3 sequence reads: CASSHSSSGITDTQYF. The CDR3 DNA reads TGCGCCAGCAGCCATTCTTCTTCGGGAATCACAGATACGCAGTATTTT.

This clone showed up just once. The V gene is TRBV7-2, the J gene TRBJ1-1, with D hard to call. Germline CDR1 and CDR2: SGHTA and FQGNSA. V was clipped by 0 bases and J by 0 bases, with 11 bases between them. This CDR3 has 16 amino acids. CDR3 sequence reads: CASSLAPNRMNTEAFF. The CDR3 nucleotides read TGTGCCAGCAGCTTAGCTCCAAATCGTATGAACACTGAAGCTTTCTTT.

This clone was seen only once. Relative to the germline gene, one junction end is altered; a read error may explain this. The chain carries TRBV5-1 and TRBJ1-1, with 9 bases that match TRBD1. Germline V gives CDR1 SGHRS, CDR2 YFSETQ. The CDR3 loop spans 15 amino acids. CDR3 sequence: CASSLVGSGQGEAFF. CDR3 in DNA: TGCGCCAGCAGTTTGGTGGGGAGTGGACAGGGGGAAGCTTTCTTT.

The chain's CDR3 is CASSEAGTVGSYEQYF. CDR3 sequence (DNA): TGTGCCAGTAGTGAGGCCGGGACAGTGGGCTCCTACGAGCAGTACTTC. This chain links TRBV19 with TRBJ2-7; 7 bases are a match to TRBD1. The CDR3 consists of 16 residues. In germline, CDR1 is LNHDA, CDR2 SQIVND (reference sequence). Trimming cost V 5 bases and J 0 bases; bases outside gene matches: 10.

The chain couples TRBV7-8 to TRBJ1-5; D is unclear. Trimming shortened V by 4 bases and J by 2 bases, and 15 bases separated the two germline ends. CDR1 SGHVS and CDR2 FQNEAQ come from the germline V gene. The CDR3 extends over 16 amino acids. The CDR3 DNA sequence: TGTGCCAGCAGCTCCCAACGGCCGGTGGGCAATCAGCCCCAGCATTTT. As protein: CASSSQRPVGNQPQHF.

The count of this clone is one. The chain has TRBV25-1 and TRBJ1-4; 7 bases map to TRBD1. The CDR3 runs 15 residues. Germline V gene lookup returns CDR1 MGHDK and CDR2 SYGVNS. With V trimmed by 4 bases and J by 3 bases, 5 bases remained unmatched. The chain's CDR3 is CASSARDSPNEKLFF. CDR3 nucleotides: TGTGCCAGCAGTGCCCGGGACAGCCCTAATGAAAAACTGTTTTTT.